This TCR beta chain was identified in a study of regulatory T cells in long-lasting Graves disease. Findings and limits, study-wide: Repertoires from persistent disease leaned toward TRBV28, TRBJ1-2 and TRBJ2-5.

This CDR3 spans 13 amino acids. The germline CDR1 and CDR2 sequences are DFQATT and SNEGSKA (reference sequence). The V and J ends lost 5 bases and 6 bases, in that order; junction bases with no gene match: 7. Arm-PCR of CDR3 regions and iRepertoire HTBI primers were the basis on which TCR beta libraries were built. MiXCR, applied by TCRdb to the multiplex PCR reads, yields one record per CDR3 protein. This sample has around 480,000 distinct CDR3 sequences, with around 15% found just once. With respect to this clonotype: What it recognizes is unknown.

Indicated time point: newly diagnosed GD, antithyroid drugs for less than 3 months. RNA isolated from PBMCs was used to make the TCR library. The same data also contributed to another study, on T cells in Graves' hyperthyroidism and ophthalmopathy. From that report: Expanded thyroid clonotypes (above 0.001) were mostly also found in blood.

The TCR originated in a man aged 35 to 55 with Graves disease. V usage is TRBV20-1 and J usage is TRBJ1-5; 7 nucleotides line up with TRBD1. The source was peripheral blood mononuclear cells (PBMCs), collected at new diagnosis, from a patient treated with antithyroid drugs. CDR3 region: CSALIGGTQPQHF. CDR3 nucleotide sequence: TGCAGTGCTCTAATAGGGGGCACTCAGCCCCAGCATTTT.